Listed below are T cell receptor beta chains from one sample, sequenced in a study of T cells in localized non-small cell lung cancer. Assay used: immunoSEQ multiplex PCR; TCRdb lists only in-frame clones, some missing. Of approximately 32,000 clones detected, over 70% appear once; the ten largest clones hold 17%. Sequenced here: peripheral blood, sampled before any cancer treatment. These receptors all come from a male donor aged 60 or over with stage III squamous cell lung carcinoma. The CDR3 runs from the conserved cysteine through the conserved F or W. The D gene is left open where the match is weak. Expanded clones are given a class, and other clones once, few, many or no size at all.

d_call clone_size j_call v_call cdr3_nt cdr3_aa
TRBD2 - TRBJ2-5 TRBV7-9 TGTGCCAGCAGCCAAACTAGCGGGATGAGAGAGACCCAGTACTTC CASSQTSGMRETQYF
TRBD2 - TRBJ2-1 TRBV4-1 TGCGCCAGCAGCCAAACCCACTTAGCGGGTTTGTACAATGAGCAGTTCTTC CASSQTHLAGLYNEQFF
- - TRBJ2-2 TRBV27 TGTGCCAGCACCTTAAGGGGTATGAACACCGGGGAGCTGTTTTTT CASTLRGMNTGELFF
- - TRBJ1-1 TRBV19 TGTGCCAGTAGTATAGGCACCCCTGAGACTGAAGCTTTCTTT CASSIGTPETEAFF
- once TRBJ1-3 TRBV21-1 TGTGCCAGCAGCACAGAACCTTCTTGGACAGAAGGAAACACCATATATTTT CASSTEPSWTEGNTIYF
TRBD2 - TRBJ2-3 TRBV7-8 TGTGCCAGCAGCTTAGGAGGGGGGGCGGGAGGTAGGATAGATACGCAGTATTTT CASSLGGGAGGRIDTQYF
TRBD1 few TRBJ1-2 TRBV27 TGTGCCAGCAGTCCTCGACAGGGAGGATATGGCTACACCTTC CASSPRQGGYGYTF
- - TRBJ2-7 TRBV9 TGTGCCAGCAGCCCTACGACTGGGACCTACGAGCAGTACTTC CASSPTTGTYEQYF
- few TRBJ1-2 TRBV6-6 TGTGCCACAGAGGGCTACACCTTC CATEGYTF
- - TRBJ2-3 TRBV11-1 TGTGCCAGCAGCTCCTCCCCGGCCCCCGGGCAAGATACGCAGTATTTT CASSSSPAPGQDTQYF
TRBD1 - TRBJ2-7 TRBV6-5 TGTGCCAGCAGAACCCTGGACAGGGGGTTCGAGCAGTACTTC CASRTLDRGFEQYF
- - TRBJ2-5 TRBV2 TGTGCCAGCAGTGGGGAGACCCAAGAGACCCAGTACTTC CASSGETQETQYF
- few TRBJ2-1 TRBV7-2 TGTGCCAGCAGCTCACCGGGACGGGTAAATGAGCAGTTCTTC CASSSPGRVNEQFF
- - TRBJ2-3 TRBV5-1 TGCGCCAGCAGTTTGGGAGGGGGGGACACAGATACGCAGTATTTT CASSLGGGDTDTQYF
TRBD2 - TRBJ2-3 TRBV30 TGTGCTATTGGACTAGCGGGAGAGGGTACGCAGTATTTT CAIGLAGEGTQYF
- - TRBJ1-6 TRBV2 TGTGCCAGCAGTGAAGCTAGGGCAGGGAGATCACCCCTCCACTTT CASSEARAGRSPLHF
- - TRBJ1-1 TRBV30 TGTGCCTGGCAGCGGACGGGGGCTTTGAACACTGAAGCTTTCTTT CAWQRTGALNTEAFF
- once TRBJ2-3 TRBV10-2 TGCGCCAGCAGTGATTCGAGGACGCAGTATTTT CASSDSRTQYF
TRBD2 - TRBJ2-7 TRBV5-1 TGCGCCAGCGGCCCTAGCGGGACCTACGAGCAGTACTTC CASGPSGTYEQYF
TRBD2 once TRBJ2-5 TRBV15 TGTGCCACCAGCAGACGAGCGGGAGGCTTAGGGGAGACCCAGTACTTC CATSRRAGGLGETQYF
- - TRBJ2-2 TRBV27 TGTGCCAGCAGTTTATATCCGGGTCGAGCCACCGGGGAGCTGTTTTTT CASSLYPGRATGELFF
TRBD1 - TRBJ2-7 TRBV6-1 TGTGCCAGCAGCCTTACAGGGGGCGCTTCCTACGAGCAGTACTTC CASSLTGGASYEQYF
- - TRBJ2-7 TRBV6-1 TGTGCCAGCAGCCGAAACTACGAGCAGTACTTC CASSRNYEQYF
- - TRBJ1-1 TRBV7-9 TGTGCCAGCAGCTTTAGAAGGGAAACTGAAGCTTTCTTT CASSFRRETEAFF
- - TRBJ1-1 TRBV5-1 TGCGCCAGCAGCTTGGGGGCAGATGTGAACACTGAAGCTTTCTTT CASSLGADVNTEAFF
- - TRBJ1-1 TRBV2 TGTGCCAGCAGTGAAGAAACCAATAGTGAAGCTTTCTTT CASSEETNSEAFF
- medium-sized TRBJ1-1 TRBV5-4 TGTGCCAGCAGCCTACAGGGAGGCACTGAAGCTTTCTTT CASSLQGGTEAFF
TRBD1 few TRBJ2-3 TRBV5-6 TGTGCCAGCAGCCGCGGACAGGGGTGGTCAGATACGCAGTATTTT CASSRGQGWSDTQYF
- - TRBJ1-1 TRBV7-2 TGTGCCAGCAGCTTAGTACGGGGGGCGAACACTGAAGCTTTCTTT CASSLVRGANTEAFF
- - TRBJ1-5 TRBV28 TGTGCCAGCAGTTTCCTTACCGACAGCTACATTCAGCCCCAGCATTTT CASSFLTDSYIQPQHF
- - TRBJ2-7 TRBV11-2 TGTGCCAGCAGCTTAGTCGATATCGAGCAGTACTTC CASSLVDIEQYF
TRBD1 - TRBJ1-5 TRBV2 TGTGCCAGCTCGGGACAGGGGGCGCGACAGCCCCAGCATTTT CASSGQGARQPQHF
- - TRBJ2-1 TRBV7-3 TGTGCCAGCAGCTTAGGTACAGGGTTGTACAATGAGCAGTTCTTC CASSLGTGLYNEQFF
- - TRBJ1-6 TRBV30 TGTGCCTGTGACCCCACCGGGTCCAATAATTCACCCCTCCACTTT CACDPTGSNNSPLHF
- - TRBJ1-5 TRBV19 TGTGCCAGTAGTATCCGACCGGGACGGATCAATCAGCCCCAGCATTTT CASSIRPGRINQPQHF
- - TRBJ2-4 TRBV2 TGTGCCAGCAGTGATGACCCTATAAAAAACATTCAGTACTTC CASSDDPIKNIQYF
- few TRBJ1-1 TRBV30 TGTGCCTGGACCACCATGAACACTGAAGCTTTCTTT CAWTTMNTEAFF
TRBD1 - TRBJ1-4 TRBV5-1 TGCGCCAGCAGCCGTAGCTTGGGACAGGTACACTCCGCTAATGAAAAACTGTTTTTT CASSRSLGQVHSANEKLFF
- - TRBJ2-1 TRBV19 TGTGCCAGTAGTCTCCCTAGAAAGGACAATGAGCAGTTCTTC CASSLPRKDNEQFF
TRBD1 - TRBJ2-5 TRBV20-1 TGCAGTGAACAGGGGGGAGAGACCCAGTACTTC CSEQGGETQYF
- - TRBJ1-4 TRBV19 TGTGCCAGTAGTATAGGGGGAATAACTAATGAAAAACTGTTTTTT CASSIGGITNEKLFF
- - TRBJ1-6 TRBV7-9 TGTGCCAGCAGCTTTCAGGGTGGGTCACCCCTCCACTTT CASSFQGGSPLHF
- - TRBJ2-2 TRBV19 TGTGCCAGTAGTCCGGGAACCGGGGAGCTGTTTTTT CASSPGTGELFF
TRBD2 once TRBJ2-1 TRBV13 TGTGCCAGCAGCTCCCTGGTAGGGACTAGCGGGTACAATGAGCAGTTCTTC CASSSLVGTSGYNEQFF
- - TRBJ2-1 TRBV11-3 TGTGCCAGCAGCTTAGCGGGAATTGGCTACAATGAGCAGTTCTTC CASSLAGIGYNEQFF
- few TRBJ1-3 TRBV2 TGTGCCAGCAGGTCCGGACTGGCAAAGTCTGGAAACACCATATATTTT CASRSGLAKSGNTIYF
TRBD2 - TRBJ2-1 TRBV2 TGTGCCAGCAGTGAAGAAGCGGGAGGGCTATATGAGCAGTTCTTC CASSEEAGGLYEQFF
- once TRBJ1-2 TRBV7-8 TGTGCCAGCAGCTTAGGGCAGGGTGGCGACTATGGCTACACCTTC CASSLGQGGDYGYTF
TRBD1 - TRBJ1-2 TRBV27 TGTGCCAGCAGTTTAAGGGGGACAGGGGGAGGTGGTGGCTACACCTTC CASSLRGTGGGGGYTF
TRBD1 - TRBJ1-1 TRBV14 TGTGCCAGCAGCCACGGGACAGGAGCTGAAGCTTTCTTT CASSHGTGAEAFF
TRBD1 few TRBJ2-5 TRBV6-5 TGTGCCAGCAGATCCCCTGGACAGGGTCAAGAGACCCAGTACTTC CASRSPGQGQETQYF